What follows describes a single TCR beta chain. Its antigen is as yet unknown. Other DNA sequences in this sample translate to the same CDR3. This sample is part of a study of shared clonotypes between healthy human individuals. Study findings and constraints: The four-donor shared clonotypes exceeded non-shared clonotypes in generation probability, with non-shared ones scoring lower. Sampling covered nothing but blood. Tissue TCR repertoires likely differ from those found in blood. Roughly 4.7% was the fraction of naive CD4 clonotypes found shared across a few donors.

The authors distributed each subset's genomic DNA evenly over several immunoSEQ plates. Measured with immunoSEQ multiplex PCR; TCRdb has only the in-frame clones, and not every one. The repertoire includes more than 2 million clones, approximately 94% of them detected once, and 1.1% sits in the top ten. Germline assignment: CDR1 GTSNPN and CDR2 SVGIG (reference sequence). V was pared by 1 base and J by 0 bases, with 10 bases between. The CDR3 has 15 amino acids. CD8 cells classed as naive were CD45RO-negative and positively selected for CCR7, excluding terminally differentiated effector memory CD45RA+ cells.

The gene calls are TRBV30 and TRBJ2-1, with no clear D. The sequencing input was naive CD8+ T cells sorted from blood. The clonotype was recovered from a young man in good health. The CDR3 DNA sequence: TGTGCCTGGAGTGGCGGATCGAGCTCCTACAATGAGCAGTTCTTC. This codes for CAWSGGSSSYNEQFF.